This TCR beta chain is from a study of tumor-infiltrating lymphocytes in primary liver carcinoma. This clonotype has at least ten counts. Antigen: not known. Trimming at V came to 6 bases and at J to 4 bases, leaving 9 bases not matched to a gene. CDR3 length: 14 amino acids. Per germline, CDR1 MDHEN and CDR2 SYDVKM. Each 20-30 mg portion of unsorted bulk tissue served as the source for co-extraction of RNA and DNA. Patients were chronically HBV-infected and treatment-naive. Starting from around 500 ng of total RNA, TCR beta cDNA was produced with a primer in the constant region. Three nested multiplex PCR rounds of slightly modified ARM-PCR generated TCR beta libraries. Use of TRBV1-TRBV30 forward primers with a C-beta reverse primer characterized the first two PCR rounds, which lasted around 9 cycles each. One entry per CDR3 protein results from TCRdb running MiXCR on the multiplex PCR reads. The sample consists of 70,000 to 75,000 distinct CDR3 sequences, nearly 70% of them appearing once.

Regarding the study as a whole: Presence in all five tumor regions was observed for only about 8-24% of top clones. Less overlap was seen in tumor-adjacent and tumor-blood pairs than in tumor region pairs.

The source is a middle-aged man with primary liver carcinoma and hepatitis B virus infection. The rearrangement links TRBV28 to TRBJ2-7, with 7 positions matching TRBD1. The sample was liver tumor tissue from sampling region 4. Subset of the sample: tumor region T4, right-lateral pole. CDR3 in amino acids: CASSPAGTEYEQYF. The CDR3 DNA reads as TGTGCCAGCAGCCCCGCCGGGACAGAATACGAGCAGTACTTC.